Listed here are 10 T cell receptor beta chains from one sample, sequenced in a study of neurological immune-mediated disorders. TCRdb used MiXCR to reprocess the 5' RACE reads, holding one entry per CDR3 protein. In the table there are tens of thousands of distinct CDR3 sequences, 4.5% of which are singletons. Sequenced input: PBMCs. These receptors were obtained from a man aged 25 to 40 with multiple sclerosis.

This clonotype was detected many times. The chain employs TRBV20-1 and TRBJ2-2; the match to TRBD2 covers 8 bases. With V trimmed by 5 bases and J by 1 base, 6 bases remained unmatched. This CDR3 spans 15 amino acids. From germline, CDR1 is DFQATT and CDR2 SNEGSKA (reference sequence). CDR3 DNA sequence: TGCAGTGCTGCGGGACTAGTGAGGAACACCGGGGAGCTGTTTTTT. Translation gives CSAAGLVRNTGELFF.

The sample holds many counts of this clonotype. The V gene is TRBV29-1, the J gene TRBJ1-1; perhaps TRBD1 as D (6 bases). This CDR3 has 14 residues. The ends were cut back, 3 bases at V and 1 base at J, with 12 bases in the middle. Germline V CDR1 and CDR2: SQVTM, ANQGSEA. CDR3 amino acids: CSVDISGQNTEAFF. The CDR3 DNA sequence: TGCAGCGTTGACATATCGGGACAGAACACTGAAGCTTTCTTT.

This clonotype was counted ten times or more. The junction differs from germline at one of its ends, possibly a read error. The rearrangement uses TRBV7-2 and TRBJ1-5; 7 bases line up with TRBD1. The CDR3 totals 15 residues. The germline CDR1 and CDR2 sequences are SGHTA and FQGNSA. DNA of the CDR3: TGTGCCAGCAGCTGGACAGGTACTCGCAATCAGCCCCAGAATTTT. This sequence encodes CASSWTGTRNQPQNF.

This clonotype has ten or more counts. This chain links TRBV6-1 with TRBJ2-2; D is ambiguous. V was pared by 4 bases and J by 0 bases, with 3 bases between. There are 13 residues in the CDR3. Germline-derived CDR1 and CDR2 are MNHNS and SASEGT. CDR3 amino acids: CASSAANTGELFF. The CDR3 bases are TGTGCCAGCAGTGCAGCGAACACCGGGGAGCTGTTTTTT.

The sample holds many counts of this clonotype. The rearrangement links TRBV7-9 to TRBJ2-1; 10 positions match TRBD2. Germline CDR1 is SEHNR and CDR2 is FQNEAQ (reference sequence). The CDR3 is 16 residues long. V shed 4 bases and J 9 bases; nucleotides not matched to a gene: 12. The CDR3 loop is CASSSPASGGGGEQFF. The CDR3, as DNA: TGTGCCAGCAGCTCCCCGGCTAGCGGGGGCGGGGGTGAGCAGTTCTTC.

In this sample, this clonotype turned up many times. The V gene is TRBV20-1, the J gene TRBJ2-2; possibly TRBD2 for D (6 bases). Germline CDR1 DFQATT, CDR2 SNEGSKA (reference sequence). This CDR3 is 14 amino acids long. V was cut by 5 bases and J by 7 bases, with 17 bases left in between. The CDR3 protein is CSAPRGSGGGELFF. The CDR3 DNA sequence: TGCAGTGCTCCCCGGGGGTCCGGGGGCGGGGAGCTGTTTTTT.

This clonotype was counted many times. The chain recombines TRBV3-1 with TRBJ2-7; D gene uncertain. The CDR3 length is 12 residues. Trimming cost V 4 bases and J 12 bases, with 16 bases left between them. CDR1 and CDR2 from the germline V gene are LGHDT and YNNKEL (reference sequence). Here the CDR3 DNA reads TGTGCCAGCAGCCCGGCAACCGGGTCTCGGTACTTC. Amino acids: CASSPATGSRYF.

This clonotype was seen at least ten times. The chain carries TRBV9 and TRBJ2-2, with 10 bases matching TRBD2. The germline V gene has CDR1 SGDLS and CDR2 YYNGEE. This CDR3 is built from 16 residues. J lost 4 bases, V lost 3 bases, and 6 bases had no gene match. DNA of the CDR3: TGTGCCAGCAGCGGAGCGGGGGGGCTCGGCACCGGGGAGCTGTTTTTT. Protein product: CASSGAGGLGTGELFF.

This clonotype has ten or more counts. The chain joins TRBV12-3 or TRBV12-4 to TRBJ1-2; perhaps TRBD1 as D (5 bases). V shed 5 bases and J shed 8 bases, with 15 bases lying between them. This CDR3 contains 13 residues. Here the CDR3 DNA reads TGTGCCAGCAGTCCCACGACGGGGGTGGGCTACACCTTC. This gives the protein CASSPTTGVGYTF.

The chain couples TRBV29-1 to TRBJ1-1; maybe TRBD1 (5 bases). The length of the CDR3 is 11 residues. Trimming took off 4 bases at V and 3 bases at J, with 6 bases between the two ends. Germline-derived CDR1 and CDR2 are SQVTM and ANQGSEA. DNA of the CDR3: TGCAGCGTTGGGGGGGACACTGAAGCTTTCTTT. Translating gives CSVGGDTEAFF.